Listed below are T cell receptor beta chains from one sample, sequenced in a study of CD8 T cells in ankylosing spondylitis. Each CDR3 protein is one row after TCRdb ran MiXCR on the 5' RACE reads. The sample consists of roughly 230,000 distinct CDR3 sequences, about 18% of them appearing once. Sequences were obtained from blood, either unsorted or a sorted T cell fraction (not recorded which). The receptors originated from a male donor with ankylosing spondylitis or in good health (not recorded which). The CDR3 runs from the conserved cysteine through the conserved F or W. Some rows have no size entry. The others give once, few or many, or a class for an expanded clone.

>few|TRBV20-1|TRBJ2-7
CSARDPLVSSYEQYF
>NA|TRBV4-2|TRBJ2-7
CASSPRPPCEQYF
>NA|TRBV12-3/TRBV12-4|TRBJ2-2
CASRTGNTGELFF
>NA|TRBV7-9|TRBJ2-7
CASSTTRDTPYEQYF
>few|TRBV4-2|TRBJ1-5
CASSQETGSRNQPQHF
>NA|TRBV6-1|TRBJ2-3
CASSVVAGVSTDTQYF
>many|TRBV27|TRBJ2-2
CASSLGLAYTGELFF
>few|TRBV27|TRBJ2-7
CASSFWGRAYEQYF
>NA|TRBV5-1|TRBJ2-1
CASAYLGGGNEQFF
>once|TRBV6-6|TRBJ2-7
CASASSYEQYF
>few|TRBV12-3/TRBV12-4|TRBJ1-1
CASSTGLGTEAFF
>many|TRBV10-3|TRBJ2-1
CAISAPYNEQFF
>NA|TRBV25-1|TRBJ2-5
CASSLAGEWETQYF
>NA|TRBV7-2|TRBJ1-2
CASSFSIGGNYGYTF
>NA|TRBV4-2|TRBJ1-5
CASSQDPDSNQPQHF
>few|TRBV20-1|TRBJ1-1
CSARVALANTEAFF
>many|TRBV29-1|TRBJ2-1
CSVAGLAGSNEQFF
>NA|TRBV5-1|TRBJ2-1
CASRREPSYNEQFF
>few|TRBV10-3|TRBJ2-5
CAIRGTGQETQYF
>NA|TRBV11-2|TRBJ1-2
CASSTFGTVDGYTF
>NA|TRBV9|TRBJ2-3
CASSVALAGGYVATQYF
>few|TRBV4-3|TRBJ2-7
CASSQDLQGSYEQYF
>many|TRBV12-3/TRBV12-4|TRBJ2-5
CASRWGQGTGETQYF
>NA|TRBV27|TRBJ2-2
CASSPHTGELFF
>few|TRBV29-1|TRBJ2-6
CSVDDPGGSGANVLTF
>few|TRBV9|TRBJ1-5
CASSVGGENNQPQHF
>NA|TRBV7-9|TRBJ2-4
CASSFAEGVLAKNIQYF
>NA|TRBV2|TRBJ2-7
CASSDRYSYEQYF
>NA|TRBV20-1|TRBJ2-5
CSAFGTLLTKTQYF
>NA|TRBV7-7|TRBJ2-1
CASSLSGFNEQFF
>many|TRBV29-1|TRBJ2-1
CSVATGNSYNEQFF
>NA|TRBV6-1|TRBJ2-7
CASSGWQGASGLAGIYEQYF
>NA|TRBV2|TRBJ2-1
CASRMGSGFPYAKLNEQFF
>NA|TRBV10-3|TRBJ2-7
CAIKEGTGVGEQYF
>many|TRBV7-9|TRBJ2-3
CASSSGPGYGTDTQYF
>many|TRBV21-1|TRBJ2-1
CASSKGTSGRAGSYNEQFF
>NA|TRBV20-1|TRBJ2-5
CSARALSGRAQETQYF
>NA|TRBV29-1|TRBJ2-7
CSVYTGGGYEQYF
>NA|TRBV10-2|TRBJ1-5
CASSVGEDQPQHF
>few|TRBV29-1|TRBJ2-1
CSARLAGRNEQFF
>many|TRBV7-6|TRBJ2-3
CASSPSSSDTQYF
>NA|TRBV12-3/TRBV12-4|TRBJ1-1
CASSWRGKAFF
>NA|TRBV27|TRBJ2-7
CASSPREVGYEQYF
>few|TRBV4-2|TRBJ2-2
CASSQDPSGGPIGELFF
>few|TRBV4-3|TRBJ2-4
CASSQEEGVKNIQYF
>NA|TRBV24-1|TRBJ2-1
CATSEAGSYNEQFF
>many|TRBV4-2|TRBJ2-1
CASRGVAGGLSEQFF
>few|TRBV11-1|TRBJ2-3
CASSLAQSGTTSTDTQYF
>few|TRBV5-6|TRBJ2-7
CASSLPSGFSYEQYF
>many|TRBV7-9|TRBJ2-1
CASSLMGGTLDEQFF
>NA|TRBV7-7|TRBJ2-2
CASSPNKNTGELFF
>few|TRBV7-2|TRBJ2-7
CASSLEGSGGFYEQYF